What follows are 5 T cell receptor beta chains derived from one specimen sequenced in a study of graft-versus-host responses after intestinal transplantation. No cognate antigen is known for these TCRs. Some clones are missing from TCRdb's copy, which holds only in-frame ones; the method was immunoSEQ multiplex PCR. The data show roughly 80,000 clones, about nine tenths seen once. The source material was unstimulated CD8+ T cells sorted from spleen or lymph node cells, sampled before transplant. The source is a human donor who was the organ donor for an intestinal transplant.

Here the CDR3 DNA reads TGCGCCAGCAGCTTGGAGGGAAATAATTCACCCCTCCACTTT. Translating gives CASSLEGNNSPLHF. This chain uses TRBV5-1 with TRBJ1-6; D is unclear. V shed 0 bases and J shed 5 bases, with 6 bases lying between them. CDR1 SGHRS and CDR2 YFSETQ come from the germline V gene. The CDR3 is made up of 14 amino acids.

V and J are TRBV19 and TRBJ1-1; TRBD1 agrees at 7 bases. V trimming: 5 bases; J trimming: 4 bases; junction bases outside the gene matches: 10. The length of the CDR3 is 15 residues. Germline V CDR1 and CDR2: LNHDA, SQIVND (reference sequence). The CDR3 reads CASSFWTGLGTEAFF. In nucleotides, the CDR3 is TGTGCCAGTAGTTTCTGGACAGGACTTGGCACTGAAGCTTTCTTT. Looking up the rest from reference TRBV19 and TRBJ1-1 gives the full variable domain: DGGITQSPKYLFRKEGQNVTLSCEQNLNHDAMYWYRQDPGQGLRLIYYSQIVNDFQKGDIAEGYSVSREKKESFPLTVTSAQKNPTAFYLCASSFWTGLGTEAFFGQGTRLTVV.

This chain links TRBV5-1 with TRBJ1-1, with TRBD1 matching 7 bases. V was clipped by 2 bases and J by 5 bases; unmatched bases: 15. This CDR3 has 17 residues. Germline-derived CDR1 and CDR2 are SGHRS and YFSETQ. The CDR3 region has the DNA TGCGCCAGCAGCTTCAGATTGGGAGACAGGGCAACGACTGAAGCTTTCTTT. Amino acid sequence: CASSFRLGDRATTEAFF.

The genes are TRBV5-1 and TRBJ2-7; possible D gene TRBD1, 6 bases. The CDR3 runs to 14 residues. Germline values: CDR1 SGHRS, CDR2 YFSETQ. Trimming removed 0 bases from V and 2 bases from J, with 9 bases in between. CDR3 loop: CASSLVQGTYEQYF. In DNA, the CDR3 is TGCGCCAGCAGCTTGGTCCAGGGGACCTACGAGCAGTACTTC.

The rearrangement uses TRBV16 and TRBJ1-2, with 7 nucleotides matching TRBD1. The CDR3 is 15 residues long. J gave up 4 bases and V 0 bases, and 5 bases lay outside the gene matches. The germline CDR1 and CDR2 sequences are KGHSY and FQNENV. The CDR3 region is CASSQSTGQGYGYTF. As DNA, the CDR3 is TGTGCCAGCAGCCAATCGACAGGGCAGGGCTATGGCTACACCTTC.